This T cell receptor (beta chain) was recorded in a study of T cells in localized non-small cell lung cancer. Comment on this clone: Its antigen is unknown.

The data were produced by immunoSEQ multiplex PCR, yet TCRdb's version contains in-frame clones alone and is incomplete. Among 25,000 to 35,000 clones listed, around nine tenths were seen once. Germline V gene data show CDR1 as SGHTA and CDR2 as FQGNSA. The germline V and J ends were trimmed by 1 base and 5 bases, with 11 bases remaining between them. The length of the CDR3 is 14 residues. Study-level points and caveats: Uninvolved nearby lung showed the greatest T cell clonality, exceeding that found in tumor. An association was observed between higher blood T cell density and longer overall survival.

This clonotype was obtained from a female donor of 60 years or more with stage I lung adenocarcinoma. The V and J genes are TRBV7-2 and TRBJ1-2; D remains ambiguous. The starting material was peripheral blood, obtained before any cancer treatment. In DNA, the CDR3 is TGTGCCAGCAGCTTAGGTCAGGCCTCTTATGGCTACACCTTC. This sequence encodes CASSLGQASYGYTF.